These T cell receptor beta chains were read from a single sample in a study of beta chain features in type 1 diabetes. TCRdb's table, derived via immunoSEQ multiplex PCR, lists solely in-frame clones and lacks some. Of some 250,000 clones detected, approximately 15% appear once; the ten largest clones hold approximately 0.018%. Material for sequencing was naive CD4+ T cells from blood. Receptor source: a man aged 30 to 45 with type 1 diabetes. Both conserved end residues are part of each CDR3. The order of the fields is clone size, V gene, J gene, CDR3 protein. Expanded clones are given a class, and other clones once, few, many or no size at all.

few	TRBV30	TRBJ1-2	CAWSREREGYTF
.	TRBV7-7	TRBJ2-3	CASSLVGGRTDTQYF
.	TRBV4-2	TRBJ2-7	CASSQDLGISGSSYEQYF
few	TRBV29-1	TRBJ1-2	CSVASPRTGIDGYTF
.	TRBV30	TRBJ2-2	CAWMGGIGELFF
.	TRBV2	TRBJ1-5	CASKGQSNQPQHF
.	TRBV29-1	TRBJ1-1	CSVNRGSTEAFF
.	TRBV6-5	TRBJ2-2	CASKHPGTGELFF
few	TRBV27	TRBJ1-5	CASSFPSEGESHQPQHF
.	TRBV6-6	TRBJ1-2	CASSYSSSGYTF
.	TRBV29-1	TRBJ2-7	CSGGAVPYEQYF
few	TRBV6-5	TRBJ2-1	CASSSPGLGYNEQFF
few	TRBV30	TRBJ2-5	CAWSRDRGIQETQYF
few	TRBV2	TRBJ2-5	CASSPETSGGREETQYF
few	TRBV19	TRBJ1-2	CASSVDKIDYTF
few	TRBV7-9	TRBJ2-2	CASSFYTGELFF
.	TRBV25-1	TRBJ1-4	CASSETGRTNEKLFF
few	TRBV7-9	TRBJ1-2	CASSSPRGGGNYGYTF
.	TRBV29-1	TRBJ2-7	CSVVRGQTGHEQYF
.	TRBV7-9	TRBJ2-5	CASSLRETDQETQYF
.	TRBV2	TRBJ2-7	CASRGLSEQYF
few	TRBV11-2	TRBJ1-1	CASSLVEDEAFF
few	TRBV18	TRBJ2-3	CASSPGTGGADTQYF
.	TRBV23-1	TRBJ2-1	CASSQSLAEESSSYNEQFF
.	TRBV27	TRBJ1-2	CASSSQGPYGYTF
few	TRBV7-9	TRBJ2-5	CASSSLGTSRETQYF
.	TRBV7-2	TRBJ2-1	CASSLAYLVASGLYNEQFF
.	TRBV30	TRBJ2-1	CAWSTGPLFYNEQFF
few	TRBV27	TRBJ2-1	CASTTSGRVRNEQFF
once	TRBV9	TRBJ2-3	CASSPGLSDRQSTDTQYF
.	TRBV5-1	TRBJ2-6	CASSLDRAGANVLTF
few	TRBV15	TRBJ2-7	CATSRDRGSYEQYF
.	TRBV6-1	TRBJ1-1	CASSEPGPNTEAFF
few	TRBV6-5	TRBJ2-5	CASTVGTSGETQYF
.	TRBV29-1	TRBJ2-3	CSVERGSTDTQYF
few	TRBV25-1	TRBJ1-1	CASSEIDGRTEAFF
.	TRBV19	TRBJ1-2	CASTSGSGDGYTF
few	TRBV30	TRBJ2-7	CAWSAPGTALYEQYF
.	TRBV5-1	TRBJ2-5	CASSLRFETQYF
.	TRBV15	TRBJ1-3	CATSREGQRISGNTIYF
few	TRBV7-9	TRBJ2-2	CASSWGDRPNTGELFF